The 6 T cell receptor beta chains in this list originate from one sample, sequenced in a study of shared clonotypes between healthy human individuals. Here immunoSEQ multiplex PCR was the method, and the copy in TCRdb shows in-frame clones only, minus some. The sample carries more than 1,200,000 clones, around 98.5% recorded once. The sequenced material came from naive CD4+ T cells sorted from blood. The subset was: CD45RA+ positively selected. The receptors here all came from a man aged 25 to 40 in good health.

The chain couples TRBV19 to TRBJ2-7, with a possible D match to TRBD1 (6 bases). This CDR3 is built from 13 residues. Germline lookup yields CDR1 LNHDA and CDR2 SQIVND (reference sequence). Trimming removed 3 bases at V and 6 bases at J, with 12 bases between. The CDR3 DNA reads as TGTGCCAGTAGTATTCCTCAGGGGCCCGAGCAGTACTTC. Its protein product is CASSIPQGPEQYF.

This chain connects TRBV9 to TRBJ2-2, with 14 bases matching TRBD2. V shed 0 bases, J shed 5 bases, and the junction held 6 bases outside the gene matches. This CDR3 spans 18 amino acids. Looked up from germline, CDR1 is SGDLS and CDR2 is YYNGEE. The CDR3 coding sequence is TGTGCCAGCAGCGTAGACGGGACTAGCGGGAGTTCGACCGGGGAGCTGTTTTTT. Translating it yields CASSVDGTSGSSTGELFF.

The rearrangement links TRBV15 to TRBJ2-1, with 15 positions matching TRBD2. V lost 6 bases and J lost 0; bases outside the gene matches: 3. This CDR3 spans 17 amino acids. CDR1 is LNHNV and CDR2 is YYDKDF in the germline V gene (reference sequence). The CDR3 loop reads CATRGLAGGSSYNEQFF. DNA of the CDR3: TGTGCCACCAGAGGACTAGCGGGAGGGAGCTCCTACAATGAGCAGTTCTTC.

The CDR3 sequence: CAISDGPLENNEQFF. The CDR3 nucleotides are TGTGCCATCTCGGATGGGCCTTTAGAGAACAATGAGCAGTTCTTC. J is TRBJ2-1 and V is TRBV10-3; the D is unclear. The CDR3 spans 15 residues. V was clipped by 8 bases and J by 5 bases, with 19 bases between them. Germline CDR1 and CDR2: ENHRY and SYGVKD.

V and J are TRBV11-2 and TRBJ2-5; D possibly uses TRBD1 or TRBD2 (5 bases each). The V end was cut by 3 bases, the J end by 2 bases, with 13 bases between. Looked up from germline, CDR1 is SGHAT and CDR2 is FQNNGV. The CDR3 runs to 15 residues. CDR3 DNA: TGTGCCAGCAGCTTGGGACGGGGTAGACAAGAGACCCAGTACTTC. It translates to CASSLGRGRQETQYF.

The genes are TRBV2 and TRBJ2-6; D uncertain. The germline gives CDR1 SNHLY, CDR2 FYNNEI. Between the trimmed V and J ends, which lost 7 bases and 4 bases, there was a span of 11 bases. The CDR3 has 14 amino acids. CDR3 residues: CASTSNAGANVLTF. The DNA of the CDR3 is TGTGCCAGCACGAGTAATGCAGGGGCCAACGTCCTGACTTTC. The full variable domain, completed using reference TRBV2 and TRBJ2-6, is EPEVTQTPSHQVTQMGQEVILRCVPISNHLYFYWYRQILGQKVEFLVSFYNNEISEKSEIFDDQFSVERPDGSNFTLKIRSTKLEDSAMYFCASTSNAGANVLTFGAGSRLTVL.